Here is one T cell receptor (beta chain) with its context. Antigen specificity is unknown. The data originate from a study of PD-L1 blockade in urothelial cancer. Background on the study: About 90% of the 29 patients were men with bladder-origin urothelial cancer. Samples of blood were analyzed 3 weeks (second dose) and 6 weeks after treatment start. Median T cell yield per blood sample was more than 120,000 cells. Study-wide points: Better survival was predicted when blood TCR clonality before treatment fell below the median.

The method was immunoSEQ multiplex PCR; TCRdb's version includes in-frame clones alone and lacks a portion of them. The sample includes about 120,000 clones, around 88% seen only once; the top ten take 2% to 3%. This sample's time point: peripheral blood 6 weeks after treatment start. Germline assignment: CDR1 MNHEY and CDR2 SMNVEV (reference sequence). V dropped 3 bases and J dropped 0; count of bases not matched to a gene: 8. CDR3 length: 19 amino acids. This receptor was identified in a man in his fifties with urothelial cancer. J is TRBJ2-1 and V is TRBV27; TRBD2 matches at 13 bases. This specimen consisted of PBMCs, obtained around atezolizumab (anti-PD-L1) treatment. The CDR3 nucleotides are TGTGCCAGCAGTTTGACTAGCGGGAGGTTCCGTGGCTCCTACAATGAGCAGTTCTTC. Protein sequence: CASSLTSGRFRGSYNEQFF.